This is a list of T cell receptor beta chains from one sample in a study of T-cell memory formation after mild COVID-19. Using its own MiXCR run on the 5' RACE reads, TCRdb lists one record per CDR3 protein. Among roughly 110,000 distinct CDR3 sequences listed, around 15% were seen once. The sample taken for sequencing was PBMCs or a T cell subset sorted from them (not recorded which). The receptor source for this set is an adult woman who had mild COVID-19 (a few samples of this study predate the infection). Cell type and time point are not known. The CDR3 runs from the conserved cysteine through the conserved F or W. D genes are given only for firm matches. Expanded clones get a size class; other rows say once, few or many, or leave the size out.

D: -; V: TRBV7-9; size: many; J: TRBJ2-7; DNA: TGTGCCAGCAGCTCGCCGGGACAAGAGGGCTACGAGCAGTACTTC; CDR3: CASSSPGQEGYEQYF
D: TRBD2; V: TRBV7-6; size: -; J: TRBJ2-3; DNA: TGTGCCAGCAGCCCAGGTAGCGGGGGGGCTCCAGATACGCAGTATTTT; CDR3: CASSPGSGGAPDTQYF
D: -; V: TRBV5-6; size: -; J: TRBJ2-3; DNA: TGTGCCAGCAGCTTGAGTCAAGAGGACACAGATACGCAGTATTTT; CDR3: CASSLSQEDTDTQYF
D: -; V: TRBV5-1; size: -; J: TRBJ1-4; DNA: TGCGCCAGCAGCCCTGACGGAAATGAAAAACTGTTTTTT; CDR3: CASSPDGNEKLFF
D: TRBD1; V: TRBV24-1; size: few; J: TRBJ2-2; DNA: TGTGCCACCAGTGATTTAGACAGGGTCGGCGACACCGGGGAGCTGTTTTTT; CDR3: CATSDLDRVGDTGELFF
D: -; V: TRBV12-3/TRBV12-4; size: few; J: TRBJ1-5; DNA: TGTGCCAGCAGAGAAGGGGGGGGTCAGCCCCAGCATTTT; CDR3: CASREGGGQPQHF
D: TRBD1; V: TRBV19; size: -; J: TRBJ2-1; DNA: TGTGCCAGTAGTATAGGCCAGGGGGCCCCTACCTACAATGAGCAGTTCTTC; CDR3: CASSIGQGAPTYNEQFF
D: -; V: TRBV9; size: -; J: TRBJ1-4; DNA: TGTGCCAGCGAGCTTTTGGCAACTAATGAAAAACTGTTTTTT; CDR3: CASELLATNEKLFF
D: TRBD1; V: TRBV2; size: few; J: TRBJ2-1; DNA: TGTGCCAGCAGCCCTCAAGGGGGCCGTAATGAGCAGTTCTTC; CDR3: CASSPQGGRNEQFF
D: TRBD1; V: TRBV7-6; size: few; J: TRBJ2-7; DNA: TGTGCCAGCAGCTTTTCCGGGACAGCTCGAGGCGAGCAGTACTTC; CDR3: CASSFSGTARGEQYF
D: TRBD2; V: TRBV20-1; size: many; J: TRBJ2-1; DNA: TGCAGTGGCATGGGACTAGCGGGAGCAGTCTCCTACAATGAGCAGTTCTTC; CDR3: CSGMGLAGAVSYNEQFF
D: -; V: TRBV18; size: -; J: TRBJ2-7; DNA: TGTGCCAGCTCACCACGACAGGCCACCTACGAGCAGTACTTC; CDR3: CASSPRQATYEQYF
D: -; V: TRBV7-9; size: few; J: TRBJ2-1; DNA: TGTGCCAGCAGCTTTTCGCAGGGTATGAGGAATGAGCAGTTCTTC; CDR3: CASSFSQGMRNEQFF
D: TRBD2; V: TRBV6-2/TRBV6-3; size: many; J: TRBJ2-1; DNA: TGTGCCAGCAGGGCACTAGGACTAGCGGGTTCCTACAATGAGCAGTTCTTC; CDR3: CASRALGLAGSYNEQFF
D: -; V: TRBV7-6; size: -; J: TRBJ2-1; DNA: TGTGCCAGCAGCTTAATCACGAGCTCCTACAATGAGCAGTTCTTC; CDR3: CASSLITSSYNEQFF
D: -; V: TRBV7-9; size: few; J: TRBJ2-3; DNA: TGTGCCAGCAGCGAACTATGGACGAGCACAGATACGCAGTATTTT; CDR3: CASSELWTSTDTQYF
D: TRBD1; V: TRBV4-1; size: few; J: TRBJ1-4; DNA: TGCGCCAGCAGCCCCCGCAGGGGGGATGAAAAACTGTTTTTT; CDR3: CASSPRRGDEKLFF
D: -; V: TRBV9; size: -; J: TRBJ2-7; DNA: TGTGCCAGCAGCGTAGGCGCAGGGTGGACCTACGAGCAGTACTTC; CDR3: CASSVGAGWTYEQYF
D: -; V: TRBV7-9; size: -; J: TRBJ2-3; DNA: TGTGCCAGCAGCCCCTACCGGGACTCCAGCACAGATACGCAGTATTTT; CDR3: CASSPYRDSSTDTQYF
D: -; V: TRBV11-3; size: few; J: TRBJ2-7; DNA: TGTGCCAGCAGCTTAGTGGCAGGGGGGGACGAGCAGTACTTC; CDR3: CASSLVAGGDEQYF
D: TRBD1; V: TRBV7-2; size: few; J: TRBJ2-3; DNA: TGTGCCAGCAGCTCCCCGGGACAGGGGGCTTCAGATACGCAGTATTTT; CDR3: CASSSPGQGASDTQYF
D: TRBD2; V: TRBV7-3; size: few; J: TRBJ2-1; DNA: TGTGCCAGCAGCTCGATGCCCGGCGGGAGCTCCTACAATGAGCAGTTCTTC; CDR3: CASSSMPGGSSYNEQFF
D: -; V: TRBV7-9; size: few; J: TRBJ2-3; DNA: TGTGCCAGCAGCTTAGCGTCGGACACAGATACGCAGTATTTT; CDR3: CASSLASDTDTQYF
D: -; V: TRBV15; size: -; J: TRBJ2-3; DNA: TGTGCCACCAGCCAACAGAGGTTTGCAGATACGCAGTATTTT; CDR3: CATSQQRFADTQYF
D: TRBD2; V: TRBV24-1; size: -; J: TRBJ2-3; DNA: TGTGCCACCAGTGATTCGACGACTAGCGGGGGGGCCAGCGCAGATACGCAGTATTTT; CDR3: CATSDSTTSGGASADTQYF
D: -; V: TRBV3-1; size: -; J: TRBJ1-1; DNA: TGTGCCAGCAGCCAAGGGACACTTGAAGCTTTCTTT; CDR3: CASSQGTLEAFF
D: TRBD1; V: TRBV19; size: -; J: TRBJ1-6; DNA: TGTGCCAGTAGTATAGATCATGGGACAGAACTACTGAATTCACCCCTCCACTTT; CDR3: CASSIDHGTELLNSPLHF
D: -; V: TRBV20-1; size: once; J: TRBJ2-5; DNA: TGCAGTGCTTACGCCTCGGGGGTCGGGGAGACCAAGTACTTC; CDR3: CSAYASGVGETKYF
D: -; V: TRBV27; size: -; J: TRBJ2-7; DNA: TGTGCCAGCAGTTTGGTTGGAGGGGCGGGCCCAGGGTACTTC; CDR3: CASSLVGGAGPGYF
D: -; V: TRBV4-3; size: -; J: TRBJ2-1; DNA: TGCGCCAGCAGCGGTAGGGATCCCCCATACAATGAGCAGTTCTTC; CDR3: CASSGRDPPYNEQFF
D: TRBD2; V: TRBV28; size: few; J: TRBJ2-3; DNA: TGTGCCAGCAGTTTAAGCGGGAGCCCCGCAGATACGCAGTATTTT; CDR3: CASSLSGSPADTQYF
D: -; V: TRBV5-6; size: -; J: TRBJ2-7; DNA: TGTGCCAGCAGCTTGGGACTCGATGCGGAAGCGGATTTTTTC; CDR3: CASSLGLDAEADFF
D: -; V: TRBV5-1; size: few; J: TRBJ2-7; DNA: TGCGCCAGCAGCCCCTCCTCCAGGGCCGAGGGAGAGCAGTACTTC; CDR3: CASSPSSRAEGEQYF
D: -; V: TRBV4-3; size: few; J: TRBJ2-5; DNA: TGCGCCAGCAGCCAAGGACGTGGTGGGGAGACCCAGTACTTC; CDR3: CASSQGRGGETQYF
D: -; V: TRBV15; size: few; J: TRBJ1-1; DNA: TGTGCCACCAGCAGAGATGGGAGGACCGCTGAAGCTTTCTTT; CDR3: CATSRDGRTAEAFF
D: -; V: TRBV4-1; size: many; J: TRBJ1-1; DNA: TGCGCCAGCAGCCAAGCCAGGGACACTGAAGCTTTCTTT; CDR3: CASSQARDTEAFF
D: -; V: TRBV6-5; size: -; J: TRBJ1-1; DNA: TGTGCCAGCAGCTTACAGGGAACTGAAGCTTTCTTT; CDR3: CASSLQGTEAFF
D: -; V: TRBV6-5; size: -; J: TRBJ2-7; DNA: TGTGCCAGCAGTTACCGACAGCGTTACTACGAGCAGTACTTC; CDR3: CASSYRQRYYEQYF
D: -; V: TRBV6-2/TRBV6-3; size: -; J: TRBJ2-7; DNA: TGTGCCAGCAGTTACTCGGGACTGGTCTACGAGCAGTACTTC; CDR3: CASSYSGLVYEQYF
D: TRBD1; V: TRBV12-3/TRBV12-4; size: once; J: TRBJ2-2; DNA: TGTGCCAGGCACAGGGGGCGGCTGGACACCGGGGAGCTGTTTTTT; CDR3: CARHRGRLDTGELFF
D: -; V: TRBV12-5; size: -; J: TRBJ2-7; DNA: TGTGCTAGTGGTTCCCCTCGGGGGCTGACCTACGAGCAGTACTTC; CDR3: CASGSPRGLTYEQYF
D: TRBD2; V: TRBV13; size: few; J: TRBJ2-7; DNA: TGTGCCAGCAGGGAAGGGACTACCTACGAGCAGTACTTC; CDR3: CASREGTTYEQYF
D: TRBD2; V: TRBV7-9; size: -; J: TRBJ2-1; DNA: TGTGCCAGCAGCGTTCGACTAGCGGGTGACAATGAGCAGTTCTTC; CDR3: CASSVRLAGDNEQFF
D: -; V: TRBV3-1; size: -; J: TRBJ2-2; DNA: TGTGCCAGCAGCCAAGATTGGAGGCCAAACACCGGGGAGCTGTTTTTT; CDR3: CASSQDWRPNTGELFF
D: -; V: TRBV7-9; size: -; J: TRBJ2-7; DNA: TGTGCCAGCATTGGGACCAGAGGCGAGCAGTACTTC; CDR3: CASIGTRGEQYF
D: TRBD1; V: TRBV24-1; size: few; J: TRBJ2-5; DNA: TGTGCCACCAGTGATACCCACAGGGGGCCCGAGACCCAGTACTTC; CDR3: CATSDTHRGPETQYF
D: -; V: TRBV6-1; size: -; J: TRBJ1-5; DNA: TGTGCCAGCAGTGAGGCAGGGGCGATTAGCAATCAGCCCCAGCATTTT; CDR3: CASSEAGAISNQPQHF
D: -; V: TRBV10-3; size: few; J: TRBJ2-3; DNA: TGTGCCATCAGTGGGGGGGCCCGGGAGGCTAGCACAGATACGCAGTATTTT; CDR3: CAISGGAREASTDTQYF
D: TRBD2; V: TRBV20-1; size: -; J: TRBJ2-5; DNA: TGCAGTGCTAGATCCTACGGGGGGGGCCCCAGGGAGACCCAGTACTTC; CDR3: CSARSYGGGPRETQYF
D: -; V: TRBV7-6; size: few; J: TRBJ2-3; DNA: TGTGCCAGCAGCTTAGCGCCCAGACGCACAGATACGCAGTATTTT; CDR3: CASSLAPRRTDTQYF
D: -; V: TRBV7-6; size: -; J: TRBJ2-7; DNA: TGTGCCAGCAGCTTATCGCCGGACGAGCAGTACTTC; CDR3: CASSLSPDEQYF
D: -; V: TRBV30; size: few; J: TRBJ1-5; DNA: TGTGCCTGGAGTGTGGGTGGGAACAATCAGCCCCAGCATTTT; CDR3: CAWSVGGNNQPQHF
D: TRBD2; V: TRBV12-3/TRBV12-4; size: medium-sized; J: TRBJ2-1; DNA: TGTGCCAGCAGTCCCCCAGGAGCGGGAGTAGAAAATGAGCAGTTCTTC; CDR3: CASSPPGAGVENEQFF
D: TRBD1; V: TRBV2; size: few; J: TRBJ1-1; DNA: TGTGCCAGCATCTCAGGGACAGGGAGGCCCACTGAAGCTTTCTTT; CDR3: CASISGTGRPTEAFF